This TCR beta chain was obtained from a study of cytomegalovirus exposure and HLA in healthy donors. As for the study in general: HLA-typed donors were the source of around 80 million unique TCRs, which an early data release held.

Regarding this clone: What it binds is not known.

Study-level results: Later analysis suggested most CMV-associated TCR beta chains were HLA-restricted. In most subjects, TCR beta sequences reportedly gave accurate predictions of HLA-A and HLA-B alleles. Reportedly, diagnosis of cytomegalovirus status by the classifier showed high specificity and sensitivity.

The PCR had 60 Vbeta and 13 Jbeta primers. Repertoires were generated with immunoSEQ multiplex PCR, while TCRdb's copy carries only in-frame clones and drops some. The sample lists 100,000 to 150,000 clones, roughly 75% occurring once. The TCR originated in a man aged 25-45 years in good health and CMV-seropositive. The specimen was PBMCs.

The CDR3 nucleotides read TGTGCCAGCATGGAGCTAGCGGGAGGTTACGAGCAGTACTTC. It yields the protein CASMELAGGYEQYF. The chain uses TRBV7-6 and TRBJ2-7; 11 positions agree with TRBD2. CDR3 size: 14 residues. V lost 7 bases to trimming and J lost 4 bases; unmatched junction nucleotides: 6. Germline V lookup: CDR1 SGHVS, CDR2 FNYEAQ.